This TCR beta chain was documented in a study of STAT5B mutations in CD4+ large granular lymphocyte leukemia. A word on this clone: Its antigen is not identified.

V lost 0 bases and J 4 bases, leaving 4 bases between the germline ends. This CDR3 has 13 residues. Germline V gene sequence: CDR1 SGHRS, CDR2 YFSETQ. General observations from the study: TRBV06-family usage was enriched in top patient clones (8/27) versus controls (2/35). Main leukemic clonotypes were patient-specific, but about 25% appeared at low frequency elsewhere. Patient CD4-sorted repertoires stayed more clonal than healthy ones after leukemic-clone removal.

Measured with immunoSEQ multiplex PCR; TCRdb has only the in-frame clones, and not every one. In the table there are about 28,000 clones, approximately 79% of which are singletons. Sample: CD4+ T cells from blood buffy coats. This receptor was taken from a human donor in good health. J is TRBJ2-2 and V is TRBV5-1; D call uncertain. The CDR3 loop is CASSLGSTGELFF. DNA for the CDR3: TGCGCCAGCAGCTTGGGTAGCACCGGGGAGCTGTTTTTT.